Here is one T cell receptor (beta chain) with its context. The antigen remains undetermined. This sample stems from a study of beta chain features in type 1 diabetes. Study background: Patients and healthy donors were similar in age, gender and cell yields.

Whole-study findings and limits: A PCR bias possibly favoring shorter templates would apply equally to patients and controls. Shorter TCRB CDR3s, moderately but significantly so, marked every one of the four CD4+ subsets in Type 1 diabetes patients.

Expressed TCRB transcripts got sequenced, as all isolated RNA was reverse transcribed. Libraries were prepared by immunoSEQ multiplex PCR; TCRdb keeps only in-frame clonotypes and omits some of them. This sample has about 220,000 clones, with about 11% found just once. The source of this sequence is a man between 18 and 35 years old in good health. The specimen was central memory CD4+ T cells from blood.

The CDR3 coding sequence is TGTGCTAGCTCAATCCAGGGGTGGGCAGATACGCAGTATTTT. Translation: CASSIQGWADTQYF. The chain links TRBV12-5 to TRBJ2-3, with D perhaps matching TRBD1 (6 bases). V lost 9 bases and J lost 4, with 17 bases in between. The CDR3 is 14 amino acids. The germline CDR1 and CDR2 sequences are LGHNT and FRNRAP. Filled out from reference TRBV12-5 and TRBJ2-3, the complete variable domain reads DARVTQTPRHKVTEMGQEVTMRCQPILGHNTVFWYRQTMMQGLELLAYFRNRAPLDDSGMPKDRFSAEMPDATLATLKIQPSEPRDSAVYFCASSIQGWADTQYFGPGTRLTVL.